These 4 T cell receptor beta chains came from one sample sequenced in a study of beta chain features in type 1 diabetes. As every portion of the isolated RNA was reverse transcribed, the sequencing read expressed TCRB transcripts. Assay used: immunoSEQ multiplex PCR; TCRdb lists only in-frame clones, some missing. In the table there are around 300,000 clones, approximately 8% of which are singletons. The material sequenced was central memory CD4+ T cells from blood. The receptors were gathered from a woman aged 18-29 years in good health.

This clone was counted between two and nine times. J is TRBJ2-3 and V is TRBV7-8; D is unclear. The V gene's germline CDR1 is SGHVS and CDR2 FQNEAQ. Trimming shortened V by 3 bases and J by 4 bases, and 11 bases separated the two germline ends. The CDR3 is made up of 14 amino acids. CDR3 sequence: CASSFQAAADTQYF. CDR3 nucleotides: TGTGCCAGCAGCTTCCAAGCCGCGGCAGATACGCAGTATTTT.

This clone has more than one count but fewer than ten. Here the CDR3 DNA reads TGTGCCAGCAGCCACACTAGCGGATTAACCTACGAGCAGTACTTC. It specifies CASSHTSGLTYEQYF. The chain employs TRBV7-2 and TRBJ2-7; 8 positions match TRBD2. The CDR3 extends over 15 amino acids. CDR1 and CDR2 (germline): SGHTA, FQGNSA. V dropped 5 bases and J dropped 2; count of bases not matched to a gene: 8.

This clone has just a few counts. The CDR3 DNA reads as TGTGCCTCGGGGGGGAAAGATACGCAGTATTTT. Its translation: CASGGKDTQYF. The genes are TRBV10-3 and TRBJ2-3; TRBD2 agrees at 8 bases. V shed 11 bases, J shed 5 bases, and the junction held 3 bases outside the gene matches. This CDR3 contains 11 residues. Germline CDR1 and CDR2: ENHRY and SYGVKD.

The V gene is TRBV6-6, the J gene TRBJ2-7; the D gene is possibly TRBD2 (6 bases). CDR3 size: 13 residues. Germline CDR1 is MNHNY and CDR2 is SVGAGI (reference sequence). Trimming took 3 bases from V and 3 from J, leaving 9 bases between them. The CDR3 DNA is TGTGCCAGCAGTTATCAGGGAGGCTACGAGCAGTACGTC. Translated, it gives CASSYQGGYEQYV.